The T cell receptor beta chain under discussion was sequenced for a study of blood T cell repertoires in COVID-19. As for the study in general: The United States, Italy and Spain supplied acute and convalescent COVID-19 samples. PBMCs, B-cell-depleted T cells, or T cells provided the cDNA or gDNA that made up the material.

Here immunoSEQ multiplex PCR was the method, and the copy in TCRdb shows in-frame clones only, minus some. Of 120,000 to 150,000 clones detected, about 86% appear once; the ten largest clones hold about 8%. Germline CDR1 is LGHDT and CDR2 is YNNKEL (reference sequence). After removal of 0 bases from V and 11 bases from J, the junction contained 12 bases not matched to a gene. CDR3 size: 16 residues. The source of this sequence is a human donor in a cohort sampled during active COVID-19. The sequencing input was peripheral blood. The chain carries TRBV3-1 (or the pseudogene TRBV3-2) and TRBJ1-1, with 10 bases identical to TRBD1. This CDR3 is CASSQDSRTGGPGAFF. CDR3 nucleotide sequence: TGTGCCAGCAGCCAAGACTCGAGGACAGGGGGACCGGGGGCTTTCTTT.